These T cell receptor beta chains were read from a single sample in a study of cytomegalovirus exposure and HLA in healthy donors. Method: immunoSEQ multiplex PCR; TCRdb's copy keeps in-frame clones and lacks some. The table lists 150,000 to 200,000 clones, around 77% of them singletons. Source material: PBMCs. All receptors derive from a man in his fifties or sixties in good health and CMV-seronegative. Both conserved end residues are trimmed from each CDR3. Fields, in order: V gene, J gene, clone size, CDR3 protein. Only some rows state a clone size, as once, few, many or a class for expanded clones.

V: TRBV23-1
J: TRBJ2-1
size: NA
CDR3: ASSDLAKDEQF

V: TRBV9
J: TRBJ1-3
size: NA
CDR3: ASSVDPGGPPGNTIY

V: TRBV23-1
J: TRBJ2-6
size: NA
CDR3: ASGPARNGANVLT

V: TRBV7-2
J: TRBJ2-6
size: NA
CDR3: ASSRQAGANVLT

V: TRBV6-5
J: TRBJ1-1
size: NA
CDR3: ASSFRQMNTEAF

V: TRBV6-1
J: TRBJ2-2
size: NA
CDR3: ASSGWREMGGELF

V: TRBV11-2
J: TRBJ1-1
size: NA
CDR3: ASTGVGGNTEAF

V: TRBV6-5
J: TRBJ1-5
size: NA
CDR3: ASRSDRASNQPQH

V: TRBV11-3
J: TRBJ2-7
size: NA
CDR3: ASSLSGGLVYEQY

V: TRBV27
J: TRBJ2-1
size: few
CDR3: ASSSGTSGSYNEQF

V: TRBV29-1
J: TRBJ1-1
size: NA
CDR3: SGGQVLNTEAF

V: TRBV6-1
J: TRBJ1-4
size: NA
CDR3: ASSPAVTLEKLF

V: TRBV27
J: TRBJ2-1
size: NA
CDR3: ASSLSPGSNEQF

V: TRBV5-1
J: TRBJ1-1
size: once
CDR3: ASSWSRERPTEAF

V: TRBV28
J: TRBJ1-2
size: NA
CDR3: ASSYLSGYT

V: TRBV30
J: TRBJ1-4
size: NA
CDR3: AWRAPGGGEKLF

V: TRBV2
J: TRBJ2-7
size: NA
CDR3: ASWGGASYEQY

V: TRBV6-5
J: TRBJ1-5
size: NA
CDR3: ASSYGQYNQPQH

V: TRBV4-3
J: TRBJ2-2
size: NA
CDR3: ASSQLGAGNTGELF

V: TRBV27
J: TRBJ2-7
size: NA
CDR3: ASSLLLPTSGVPYEQY

V: TRBV5-1
J: TRBJ1-5
size: few
CDR3: ASSLGQGTGQPQN

V: TRBV6-6
J: TRBJ1-1
size: NA
CDR3: ASSSGTVLNTEAF

V: TRBV5-4
J: TRBJ2-1
size: once
CDR3: ASSRGSGQGYNEQF

V: TRBV5-4
J: TRBJ2-7
size: NA
CDR3: ASSGKGQSSYEQY

V: TRBV19
J: TRBJ2-3
size: NA
CDR3: ASRGLAVLSAQY

V: TRBV5-6
J: TRBJ2-1
size: NA
CDR3: ASSSTTGHEQF

V: TRBV29-1
J: TRBJ2-7
size: NA
CDR3: SVAGTGMNEQY

V: TRBV5-1
J: TRBJ1-1
size: NA
CDR3: ASSLIGGREAF